These T cell receptor beta chains were read from a single sample in a study of CD8 T cells in Susac syndrome. TCRdb called the immunoSEQ multiplex PCR reads again in MiXCR, with one record for every CDR3 protein. The sample has about 440,000 distinct CDR3 sequences; 75% to 90% are singletons. Sequencing was performed on CD8+ T cells from PBMCs. These receptors were obtained from a human donor with multiple sclerosis. CDR3s include the opening cysteine and the closing phenylalanine or tryptophan. Fields, in order: J gene, V gene, CDR3 length, CDR3 protein.

TRBJ2-3,TRBV3-1,15,CASSPGGTGTDTQYF
TRBJ1-2,TRBV7-3,15,CASSPSSDGFYGYTF
TRBJ2-5,TRBV10-3,13,CAISEKGEETQYF
TRBJ1-4,TRBV19,13,CATEGQENEKLFF
TRBJ1-3,TRBV11-2,16,CASSLVFFEPGNTIYF
TRBJ2-7,TRBV12-3/TRBV12-4,12,CASSSHPYEQYF
TRBJ2-7,TRBV30,15,CAWSVGTSSSSEQYF
TRBJ2-1,TRBV29-1,13,CSVELIGSNEQFF
TRBJ1-1,TRBV2,14,CASSGAGALTEAFF
TRBJ1-2,TRBV27,15,CASSLWSTANYGYTF
TRBJ1-1,TRBV4-1,15,CASSQGSGKNTEAFF
TRBJ2-7,TRBV29-1,17,CSVEDHGLAGGINEQYF
TRBJ2-3,TRBV20-1,20,CSARGEVLEIAGGPTDTQYF
TRBJ2-7,TRBV29-1,12,CSVVTDLYEQYF
TRBJ2-1,TRBV19,17,CASSMTSGGAFYNEQFF
TRBJ2-7,TRBV2,11,CASRDRDEQYF
TRBJ1-5,TRBV4-1,15,CASSQDGLLDQPQHF
TRBJ2-5,TRBV5-1,15,CASSLAPGVRETQYF
TRBJ2-7,TRBV20-1,15,CSASPPQGEDVEQYF
TRBJ2-1,TRBV5-1,15,CASSLGDSALNEQFF
TRBJ2-1,TRBV20-1,13,CSAPGTGGVEQFF
TRBJ1-1,TRBV30,14,CAGGYGVTGTEAFF
TRBJ1-2,TRBV30,13,CAWSVRGGDGYTF
TRBJ2-2,TRBV11-2,14,CASTGQGIGGELFF
TRBJ2-3,TRBV12-3/TRBV12-4,16,CASREAGQGKLDTQYF
TRBJ1-2,TRBV5-5,13,CASRSTGDYGYTF